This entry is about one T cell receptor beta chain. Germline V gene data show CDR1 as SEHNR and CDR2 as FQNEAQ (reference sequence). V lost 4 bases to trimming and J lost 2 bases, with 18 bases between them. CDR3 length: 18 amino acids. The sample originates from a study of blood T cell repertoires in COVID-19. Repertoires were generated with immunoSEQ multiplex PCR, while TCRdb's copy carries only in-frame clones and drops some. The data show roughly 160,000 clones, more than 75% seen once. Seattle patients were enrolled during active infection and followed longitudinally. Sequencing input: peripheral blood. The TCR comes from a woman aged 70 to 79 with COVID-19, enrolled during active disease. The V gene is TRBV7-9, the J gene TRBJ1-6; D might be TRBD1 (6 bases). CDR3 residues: CASSSTRGRDTYNSPLHF. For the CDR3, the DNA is TGTGCCAGCAGCTCTACCCGTGGCAGGGACACCTATAATTCACCCCTCCACTTT.